This T cell receptor (beta chain) was captured by sequencing in a study of blood T cell repertoires in COVID-19. How the authors handled the data: Reference gene primer amplification in the assay estimated nucleated cell counts. Clones were read by immunoSEQ multiplex PCR, and TCRdb kept only the in-frame ones, dropping some. Clone size and V and J calls were adopted from that table, with D and trimming inferred from the DNA. Of around 130,000 clones listed, 88% are singletons. The clonotype originates from a man between 65 and 79 years old with active COVID-19. The source material was peripheral blood.

The CDR3 here is CASSSFVAGGRVEQYF. The CDR3 nucleotides read TGTGCCAGCAGTTCGTTCGTTGCGGGAGGACGGGTCGAGCAGTACTTC. The V and J genes are TRBV28 and TRBJ2-7; 8 positions match TRBD2. The junction had 14 bases not matched to a gene; V was cut back by 4 bases and J by 6 bases. The CDR3 length is 16 residues. Germline V lookup: CDR1 MDHEN, CDR2 SYDVKM.